The T cell receptor beta chain under discussion was sequenced for a study of neurological immune-mediated disorders. Libraries from sorted cells used 1 million T cells (CD4+ or CD8+). This CDR3 contains 13 residues. Trimming took 9 bases from V and 4 from J, leaving 13 bases between them. 5'RACE generated cDNA with 10-nucleotide random UMIs. The output of every sequencing run, over 180 million TCR-beta sequences, came from 15-18 subjects. TCRdb re-derived calls from the 5' RACE reads in MiXCR, one entry per CDR3 protein. The table records 14,000 or so distinct CDR3 sequences, over 10% of them present only once. In its sample, this clonotype was seen many times.

The sample taken for sequencing was CD8+ T cells from blood. V and J are TRBV12-3 or TRBV12-4 and TRBJ2-1; the D is unclear. The sequence derives from a female donor with HTLV-1-associated myelopathy (HAM/TSP). Written as DNA, the CDR3 is TGTGCCAGTGCGCGGTCCGATTACAATGAGCAGTTCTTC. This encodes CASARSDYNEQFF.